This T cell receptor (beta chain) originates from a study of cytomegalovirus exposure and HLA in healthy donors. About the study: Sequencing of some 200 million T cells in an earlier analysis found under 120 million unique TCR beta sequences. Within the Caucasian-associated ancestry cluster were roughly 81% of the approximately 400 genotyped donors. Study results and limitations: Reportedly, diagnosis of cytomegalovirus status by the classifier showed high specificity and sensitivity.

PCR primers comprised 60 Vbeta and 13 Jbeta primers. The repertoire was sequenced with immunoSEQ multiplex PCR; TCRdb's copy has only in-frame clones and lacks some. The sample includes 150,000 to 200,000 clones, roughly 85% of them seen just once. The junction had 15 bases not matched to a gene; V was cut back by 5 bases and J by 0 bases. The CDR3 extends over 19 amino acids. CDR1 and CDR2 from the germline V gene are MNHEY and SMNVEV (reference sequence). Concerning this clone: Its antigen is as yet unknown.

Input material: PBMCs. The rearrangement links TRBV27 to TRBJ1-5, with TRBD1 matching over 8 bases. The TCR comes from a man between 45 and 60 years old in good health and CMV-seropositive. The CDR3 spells CASSPHRDRGILSNQPQHF. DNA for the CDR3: TGTGCCAGCAGTCCACACCGCGACAGGGGAATTCTTAGCAATCAGCCCCAGCATTTT.